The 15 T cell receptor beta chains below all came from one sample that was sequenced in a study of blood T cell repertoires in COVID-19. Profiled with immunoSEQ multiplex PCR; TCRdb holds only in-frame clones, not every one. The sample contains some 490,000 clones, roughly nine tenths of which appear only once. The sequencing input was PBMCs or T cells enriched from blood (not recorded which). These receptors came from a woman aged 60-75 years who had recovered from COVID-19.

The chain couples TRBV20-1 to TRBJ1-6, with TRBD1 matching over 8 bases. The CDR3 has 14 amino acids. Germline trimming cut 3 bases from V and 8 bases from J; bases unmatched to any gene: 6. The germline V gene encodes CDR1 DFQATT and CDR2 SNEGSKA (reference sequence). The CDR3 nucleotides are TGCAGTGCTAGTCTCGCAGGGGGCGATTCACCCCTCCACTTT. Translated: CSASLAGGDSPLHF.

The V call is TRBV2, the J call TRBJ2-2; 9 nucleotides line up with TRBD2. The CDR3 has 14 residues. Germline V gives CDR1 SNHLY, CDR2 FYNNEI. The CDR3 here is CGSRLAANTGELFF. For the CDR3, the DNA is TGTGGTAGTCGACTAGCGGCGAACACCGGGGAGCTGTTTTTT.

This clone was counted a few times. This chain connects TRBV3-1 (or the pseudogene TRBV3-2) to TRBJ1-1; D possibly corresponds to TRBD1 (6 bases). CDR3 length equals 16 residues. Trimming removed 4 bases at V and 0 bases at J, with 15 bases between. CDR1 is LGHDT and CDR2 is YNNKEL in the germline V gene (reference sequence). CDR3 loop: CASSLFPDRLNTEAFF. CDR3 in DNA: TGTGCCAGCAGCCTGTTCCCCGACAGGCTGAACACTGAAGCTTTCTTT.

Here the CDR3 reads CSARQVHGYTF. The CDR3 DNA follows: TGCAGCGCCCGCCAGGTGCACGGCTACACCTTC. The chain has TRBV29-1 and TRBJ1-2, with D hard to call. Germline lookup yields CDR1 SQVTM and CDR2 ANQGSEA. CDR3 length: 11 amino acids. The V end lost 7 bases, the J end lost 8 bases, and 14 bases lay between the germline ends.

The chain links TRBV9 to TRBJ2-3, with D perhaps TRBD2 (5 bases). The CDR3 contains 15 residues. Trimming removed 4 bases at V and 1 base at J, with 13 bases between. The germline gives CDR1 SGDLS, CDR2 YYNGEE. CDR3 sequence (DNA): TGTGCCAGCAGCTTCAGACTAAGGGGCACAGATACGCAGTATTTT. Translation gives CASSFRLRGTDTQYF.

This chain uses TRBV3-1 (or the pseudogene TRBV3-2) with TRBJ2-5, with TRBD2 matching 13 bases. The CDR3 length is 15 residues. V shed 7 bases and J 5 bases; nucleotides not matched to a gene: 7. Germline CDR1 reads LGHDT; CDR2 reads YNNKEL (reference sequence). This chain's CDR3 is CASMRLAGGRETQYF. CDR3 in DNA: TGTGCCAGCATGCGACTAGCGGGGGGCCGGGAGACCCAGTACTTC.

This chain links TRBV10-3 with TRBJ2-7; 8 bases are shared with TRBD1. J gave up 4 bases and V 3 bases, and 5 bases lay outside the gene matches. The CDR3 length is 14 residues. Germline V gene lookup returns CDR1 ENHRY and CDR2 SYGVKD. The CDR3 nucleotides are TGTGCCATCAGTGACAGGGGGCCTAAGTACGAGCAGTACTTC. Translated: CAISDRGPKYEQYF.

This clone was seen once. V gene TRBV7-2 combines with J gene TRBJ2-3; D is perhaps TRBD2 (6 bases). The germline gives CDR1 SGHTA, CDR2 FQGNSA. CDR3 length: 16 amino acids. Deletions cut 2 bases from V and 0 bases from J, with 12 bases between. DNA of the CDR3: TGTGCCAGCAGCTTAAGAGGCCGGGGGAGCACAGATACGCAGTATTTT. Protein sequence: CASSLRGRGSTDTQYF. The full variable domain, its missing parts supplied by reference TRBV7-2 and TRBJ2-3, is GAGVSQSPSNKVTEKGKDVELRCDPISGHTALYWYRQSLGQGLEFLIYFQGNSAPDKSGLPSDRFSAERTGGSVSTLTIQRTQQEDSAVYLCASSLRGRGSTDTQYFGPGTRLTVL.

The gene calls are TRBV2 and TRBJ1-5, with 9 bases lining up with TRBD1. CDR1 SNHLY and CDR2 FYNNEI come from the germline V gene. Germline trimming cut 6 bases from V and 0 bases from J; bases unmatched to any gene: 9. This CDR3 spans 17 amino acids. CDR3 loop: CASSQGTGRGSNQPQHF. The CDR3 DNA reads TGTGCCAGCAGCCAAGGGACAGGGAGGGGTAGCAATCAGCCCCAGCATTTT.

The CDR3 region has the DNA TGCGCCAGCAGTTCGGAGGGCGCTGGTTACAATGAGCAGTTCTTC. It encodes CASSSEGAGYNEQFF. The rearrangement links TRBV10-2 to TRBJ2-1; D perhaps matches TRBD2 (6 bases). Looked up from germline, CDR1 is WSHSY and CDR2 is SAAADI. This CDR3 is built from 15 residues. The V gene lost 5 bases and the J gene lost 4 bases, with 15 bases spanning the gap.

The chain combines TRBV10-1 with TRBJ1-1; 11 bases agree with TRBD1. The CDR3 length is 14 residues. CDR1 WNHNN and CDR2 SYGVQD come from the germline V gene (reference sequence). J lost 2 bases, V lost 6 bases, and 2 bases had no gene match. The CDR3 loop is CASSGTGGNTEAFF. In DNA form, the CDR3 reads TGCGCCAGCAGCGGGACAGGGGGAAACACTGAAGCTTTCTTT.

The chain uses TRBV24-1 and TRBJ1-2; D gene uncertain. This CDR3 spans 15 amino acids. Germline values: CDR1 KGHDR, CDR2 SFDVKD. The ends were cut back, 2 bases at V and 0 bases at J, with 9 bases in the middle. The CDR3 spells CATSDWTGANYGYTF. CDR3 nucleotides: TGTGCCACCAGTGATTGGACTGGAGCTAACTATGGCTACACCTTC.

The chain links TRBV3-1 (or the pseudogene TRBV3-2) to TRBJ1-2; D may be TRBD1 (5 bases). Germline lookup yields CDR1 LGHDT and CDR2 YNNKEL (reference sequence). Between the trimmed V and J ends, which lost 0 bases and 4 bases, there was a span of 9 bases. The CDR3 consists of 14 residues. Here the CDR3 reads CASSQDQGGYGYTF. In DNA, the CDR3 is TGTGCCAGCAGCCAAGATCAGGGAGGCTATGGCTACACCTTC.

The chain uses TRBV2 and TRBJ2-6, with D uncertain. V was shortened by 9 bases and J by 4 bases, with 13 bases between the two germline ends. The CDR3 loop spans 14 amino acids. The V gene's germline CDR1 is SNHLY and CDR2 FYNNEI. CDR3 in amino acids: CASMGLEGANVLTF. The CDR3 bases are TGTGCCAGTATGGGTTTGGAGGGGGCCAACGTCCTGACTTTC.

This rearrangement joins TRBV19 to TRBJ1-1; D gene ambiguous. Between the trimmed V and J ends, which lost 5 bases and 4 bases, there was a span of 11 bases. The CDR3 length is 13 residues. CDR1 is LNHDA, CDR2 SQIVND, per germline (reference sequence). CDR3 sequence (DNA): TGTGCCAGTAGTTCCCAGGAGGGCACTGAAGCTTTCTTT. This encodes CASSSQEGTEAFF.